This TCR beta chain was sequenced for a study of CD8 T cells in ankylosing spondylitis. Study-wide findings and caveats: There were earlier reports of some motif variants in reactive arthritis synovial fluid and blood. Several highly homologous variants made up a TCR beta motif, and this motif appeared characteristic of ankylosing spondylitis blood. It was reported that disease-linked clones were significantly enriched in matched ankylosing spondylitis synovial fluid.

The V gene end was trimmed by 6 bases and the J gene end by 2 bases; junction bases not matched to a gene: 13. CDR1 and CDR2 (germline): DFQATT, SNEGSKA (reference sequence). This CDR3 has 16 residues. This clonotype has ten or more counts. Its antigen is not known. TCRdb re-called the 5' RACE reads with MiXCR, one entry per CDR3 protein. The repertoire holds about 130,000 distinct CDR3 sequences, with more than 6.5% as singletons. Sequencing was performed on blood, either unsorted or a sorted T cell fraction (not recorded which). The receptor comes from a male donor with ankylosing spondylitis or in good health (not recorded which). J is TRBJ2-1 and V is TRBV20-1; TRBD2 matches at 7 bases. CDR3: CSASRGASGTYNEQFF. CDR3 nucleotides: TGCAGTGCCAGCCGAGGGGCTAGCGGTACCTACAATGAGCAGTTCTTC.